This is a list of T cell receptor beta chains from one sample in a study of ipilimumab plus nivolumab after autologous stem cell transplantation. Sequenced by immunoSEQ multiplex PCR; TCRdb stores in-frame clones only, minus some. The table has roughly 15,000 clones, around four fifths seen once. The specimen was PBMCs, collected in a trial of ipilimumab plus nivolumab as post-transplant consolidation. Receptors were obtained from a male donor with diffuse large B-cell lymphoma. The CDR3 runs from the conserved cysteine through the conserved F or W. The order of the fields is J gene, V gene, CDR3 protein.

TRBJ1-2,TRBV19,CASSDSGTANYGYTF
TRBJ2-5,TRBV4-3,CASPRPGQGKETQYF
TRBJ1-2,TRBV2,CASSVQGIIYGYTF
TRBJ1-1,TRBV5-5,CASSQYLDTEAFF
TRBJ2-2,TRBV7-3,CASSQVRHAGELFF
TRBJ1-2,TRBV7-8,CASSLYLQGFNYGYTF
TRBJ2-1,TRBV5-4,CASSLGGSIKRNEQFF
TRBJ2-5,TRBV2,CASSDFYETQYF
TRBJ2-1,TRBV4-1,CASSQGTFDEQFF
TRBJ1-2,TRBV5-4,CASSLVGQYNYGYTF
TRBJ2-6,TRBV11-1,CASSVLFGSSGANVLTF
TRBJ1-1,TRBV6-5,CASSYSNGDAFF
TRBJ1-1,TRBV29-1,CSAYRGLSTEAFF
TRBJ2-6,TRBV7-9,CASSSKGAYGANVLTF
TRBJ1-3,TRBV4-3,CASSQDFAQGMGNTIYF
TRBJ1-4,TRBV18,CASSPRGLSGSTNEKLFF
TRBJ2-3,TRBV5-1,CASSLTRSLTDTQYF
TRBJ2-5,TRBV4-3,CASSQDLASEEETQYF
TRBJ2-1,TRBV5-4,CASSSSGGIRNEQFF
TRBJ1-2,TRBV30,CAWSAGGYGYGYTF
TRBJ2-5,TRBV29-1,CSATGVGETQYF
TRBJ2-3,TRBV4-1,CASSQPGLADTQYF
TRBJ1-2,TRBV2,CAGDREGGYTF
TRBJ1-4,TRBV7-8,CASSGIGQNEKLFF
TRBJ1-4,TRBV20-1,CSVFSGEKLFF
TRBJ2-3,TRBV10-1,CASSDHRELNTQYF
TRBJ2-5,TRBV5-4,CASSASPGAQETQYF
TRBJ1-1,TRBV4-1,CASSQGGLAGRNTEAFF
TRBJ2-7,TRBV6-1,CASSVTSQSYEQYF
TRBJ2-1,TRBV5-1,CASSLEGQSPGEQFF
TRBJ2-3,TRBV11-2,CASSLDKNRNPSTDTQYF
TRBJ2-2,TRBV11-2,CASSALRGTGELFF
TRBJ1-2,TRBV4-2,CASSQPGPTNYGYTF
TRBJ1-1,TRBV27,CASSLSAVNTEAFF
TRBJ2-2,TRBV2,CASSEVTRETGELFF
TRBJ2-1,TRBV5-1,CASSPRRSGGLVSYNEQFF
TRBJ1-1,TRBV12-5,CASGLAGDSEAFF
TRBJ1-6,TRBV7-3,CASSPNRGSPLHF
TRBJ2-7,TRBV7-2,CASSFGRGAVEQYF
TRBJ2-2,TRBV2,CASSSTGRSTGELFF
TRBJ2-5,TRBV7-8,CASSLVAGVKETQYF
TRBJ2-1,TRBV23-1,CASSQGGGPPLNEQFF
TRBJ2-7,TRBV5-6,CASSLGGSFVYEQYF
TRBJ2-5,TRBV7-7,CASSLVGQETQYF